This T cell receptor beta chain is drawn from a study of T-cell memory formation after mild COVID-19. Across the whole study: Most TCR clusters belonged to a single donor.

On this clonotype itself: What it recognizes is unknown.

The CDR3 has 13 amino acids. Trimming at V came to 7 bases and at J to 5 bases, leaving 8 bases not matched to a gene. The V gene's germline CDR1 is MGHDK and CDR2 SYGVNS. Study conclusions and caveats: Later expanders leaned CD4+, whereas day 15 to 85 contracting clones were balanced CD4/CD8.

TCRalpha and TCRbeta libraries used 5'RACE with constant-segment primers and UMIs. TCRdb reprocessed the 5' RACE reads via MiXCR and lists one record per CDR3 protein. The sample holds 200,000 to 300,000 distinct CDR3 sequences, 16% seen once. This TCR came from a man aged 18 to 30 who had mild COVID-19 (a few samples of this study predate the infection). Cell type and time point are not known. The gene calls are TRBV25-1 and TRBJ2-7; 7 bases line up with TRBD2. The sequenced sample consisted of PBMCs or a T cell subset sorted from them (not recorded which). CDR3 in amino acids: CASTSGTINEQYF. CDR3 nucleotide sequence: TGTGCCAGCACCTCCGGGACTATTAACGAGCAGTACTTC.